This T cell receptor beta chain emerged from a study of cytomegalovirus exposure and HLA in healthy donors. Repertoires were generated with immunoSEQ multiplex PCR, while TCRdb's copy carries only in-frame clones and drops some. The sample includes some 250,000 clones, around 90% of them seen just once. Germline V gene sequence: CDR1 SGHDT, CDR2 YYEEEE. CDR3 length equals 14 residues. Trimming shortened V by 0 bases and J by 1 base, and 6 bases separated the two germline ends. The chain recombines TRBV5-6 with TRBJ2-3; no clear D. The sequencing sample was made of PBMCs. This TCR came from a woman aged 18 to 35 in good health and CMV-seronegative. The CDR3 sequence: CASSLGRGTDTQYF. As DNA, the CDR3 is TGTGCCAGCAGCTTGGGTCGAGGCACAGATACGCAGTATTTT. The full variable domain, in which reference TRBV5-6 and TRBJ2-3 provide the parts outside the CDR3, is DAGVTQSPTHLIKTRGQQVTLRCSPKSGHDTVSWYQQALGQGPQFIFQYYEEEERQRGNFPDRFSGHQFPNYSSELNVNALLLGDSALYLCASSLGRGTDTQYFGPGTRLTVL.